Following are 8 T cell receptor beta chains from one sample sequenced in a study of CD8+CD57+ T cells in acquired aplastic anemia. Sequenced patients had shown CD8+CD57+ cell expansion by flow cytometry. TCR beta VDJ and CDR3 profiles were obtained from a genomic DNA template. TCRdb recomputed calls from the reads with MiXCR, one row per CDR3 protein. The sample yields under 200,000 distinct CDR3 sequences, about 50% seen once. Material: sorted CD4+, CD8+, or CD8+CD57+ T cells (not recorded which) from PBMCs. Receptors were obtained from a human donor with aplastic anemia.

The J gene is TRBJ1-1, the V gene TRBV24-1, with D tentatively TRBD1 (5 bases). V was shortened by 7 bases and J by 3 bases, with 20 bases between the two germline ends. This CDR3 is built from 16 residues. Germline V gene sequence: CDR1 KGHDR, CDR2 SFDVKD. CDR3 protein: CATRVGGAGGHTEAFF. The DNA for the CDR3 is TGTGCCACCAGAGTCGGGGGTGCGGGAGGGCACACTGAAGCTTTCTTT.

The DNA for the CDR3 is TGTGCCAGTAGTGCAGGGGGCGGTGGAGAAAAACTGTTTTTT. Its translation is CASSAGGGGEKLFF. V is TRBV19 and J is TRBJ1-4, with 8 bases lining up with TRBD1. The CDR3 spans 14 residues. V was clipped by 5 bases and J by 8 bases; unmatched bases: 7. Germline lookup yields CDR1 LNHDA and CDR2 SQIVND (reference sequence).

V usage is TRBV24-1 and J usage is TRBJ2-1; TRBD1 is a possible D gene (6 bases). The CDR3 extends over 17 amino acids. CDR1 KGHDR and CDR2 SFDVKD come from the germline V gene. Trimming shortened V by 4 bases and J by 0 bases, and 15 bases separated the two germline ends. CDR3 coding DNA: TGTGCCACCAGTGAAAAACATACAGGGAGCTCCTACAATGAGCAGTTCTTC. Protein sequence: CATSEKHTGSSYNEQFF.

This clonotype was observed many times. J is TRBJ2-7 and V is TRBV12-3 or TRBV12-4; D gene unclear. This CDR3 is 13 amino acids long. V shed 3 bases and J shed 3 bases, with 9 bases lying between them. CDR3 sequence (DNA): TGTGCCAGCAGTTTTCTCATATACTACGAGCAGTACTTC. This gives the protein CASSFLIYYEQYF.

This clonotype was seen repeatedly, ten times or more. The chain is built from TRBV2 and TRBJ2-7; D uncertain. Germline V gene lookup returns CDR1 SNHLY and CDR2 FYNNEI. The length of the CDR3 is 14 residues. Trimming left V 2 bases short and J 3 bases short, with 11 bases between. This CDR3 is CASSEYTFSYEQYF. The CDR3 bases are TGTGCCAGCAGTGAATACACCTTTAGCTACGAGCAGTACTTC.

This clonotype has a count of ten or more. V gene TRBV29-1 combines with J gene TRBJ2-3; D gene uncertain. Germline CDR1 SQVTM, CDR2 ANQGSEA. The V and J ends lost 3 bases and 5 bases respectively, with 3 bases between them. CDR3 length equals 10 residues. The CDR3 spells CSVEVDTQYF. DNA of the CDR3: TGCAGCGTTGAGGTAGATACGCAGTATTTT.

The gene calls are TRBV7-2 and TRBJ1-6, with D unclear. V gave up 1 base and J gave up 9 bases, with 7 bases separating them. Germline lookup yields CDR1 SGHTA and CDR2 FQGNSA. This CDR3 comprises 13 residues. In nucleotides, the CDR3 is TGTGCCAGCAGCTTAGATGTGTTTTCACCCCTCCACTTT. Translation: CASSLDVFSPLHF. The full variable domain, with the rest looked up from reference TRBV7-2 and TRBJ1-6, is GAGVSQSPSNKVTEKGKDVELRCDPISGHTALYWYRQSLGQGLEFLIYFQGNSAPDKSGLPSDRFSAERTGGSVSTLTIQRTQQEDSAVYLCASSLDVFSPLHFGNGTRLTVT.

The table lists this clonotype with a few counts. This chain links TRBV6-1 with TRBJ1-4; tentatively, D is TRBD1 (6 bases). Looked up from germline, CDR1 is MNHNS and CDR2 is SASEGT. Trimming removed 4 bases from V and 8 bases from J, with 14 bases in between. This CDR3 is built from 14 residues. CDR3 residues: CASSGDRSREKLFF. In nucleotides, the CDR3 is TGTGCCAGCAGTGGAGACAGGTCGAGGGAAAAACTGTTTTTT.